The 10 T cell receptor beta chains below all came from one sample that was sequenced in a study of blood T cell repertoires in COVID-19 (dated by TCRdb to 2018 to 2021). The method was the immunoSEQ multiplex PCR assay. TCRdb re-hosts the immuneACCESS table, in-frame sequences only. Its copies lack some clones; in the studies checked, an unresolved V gene accounts for under half of them, and the cause for the rest is not known. The sample table shows some 170,000 clones, and about 91% are seen once. Just under 4% of the sample lies in the top ten. Sequenced: peripheral blood. These receptors were obtained from a woman aged 55-69 years who had recovered from COVID-19.

CDR3 in DNA: TGTGCCAGCAGCCTGGGACAGTTCTACGAGCAGTACTTC. Translated: CASSLGQFYEQYF. The gene calls are TRBV2 and TRBJ2-7, with 7 bases identical to TRBD1. The CDR3 loop spans 13 amino acids. Germline V CDR1 and CDR2: SNHLY, FYNNEI. V lost 6 bases and J lost 3; bases outside the gene matches: 5.

This chain links TRBV5-8 with TRBJ2-3, with D perhaps TRBD1 (5 bases). CDR1 is SGHTS and CDR2 is YDEGEE in the germline V gene. The CDR3 consists of 16 residues. The ends were cut back, 1 base at V and 3 bases at J, with 15 bases in the middle. The CDR3 is CASSLPPHKGTDTQYF. The CDR3 DNA is TGTGCCAGCAGCTTGCCTCCCCATAAGGGGACAGATACGCAGTATTTT.

This clone occurred once. The rearrangement links TRBV11-2 to TRBJ1-1; 9 nucleotides align to TRBD1. Losses at the gene ends were 5 bases for V and 5 bases for J; bases not matched to a gene: 6. The germline CDR1 and CDR2 sequences are SGHAT and FQNNGV. CDR3 size: 14 residues. The CDR3 DNA reads as TGTGCCAGCAGCGGGACAGGGTGGGGGACTGAAGCTTTCTTT. This translates into CASSGTGWGTEAFF.

The chain links TRBV14 to TRBJ1-2; D gene uncertain. CDR1 and CDR2 (germline): SGHDN, FVKESK. The CDR3 runs 14 residues. V lost 5 bases, J lost 4 bases, and 14 bases lay in between. DNA for the CDR3: TGTGCCAGCAGCTCTCTTAGCGGAGGCTATGGCTACACCTTC. Protein product: CASSSLSGGYGYTF.

The V gene is TRBV9, the J gene TRBJ2-7; 10 bases fit TRBD1. Germline assignment: CDR1 SGDLS and CDR2 YYNGEE. The CDR3 is 16 amino acids. V dropped 4 bases and J dropped 1; count of bases not matched to a gene: 8. CDR3 amino acids: CASSFQTGGPSYEQYF. In nucleotides, the CDR3 is TGTGCCAGCAGCTTCCAGACAGGGGGCCCTTCCTACGAGCAGTACTTC.

The rearrangement uses TRBV10-2 and TRBJ2-3; no definite D call. The germline CDR1 and CDR2 sequences are WSHSY and SAAADI. The CDR3 spans 12 residues. Trimming took off 3 bases at V and 4 bases at J, with 5 bases between the two ends. The CDR3: CASSDRADTQYF. The CDR3 nucleotides are TGCGCCAGCAGTGACCGGGCAGATACGCAGTATTTT.

V usage is TRBV4-1 and J usage is TRBJ2-1, with 10 positions matching TRBD1. V shed 3 bases, J shed 7 bases, and the junction held 6 bases outside the gene matches. Germline-derived CDR1 and CDR2 are MGHRA and YSYEKL. CDR3 length: 15 amino acids. The CDR3 protein is CASSQGDRGRNEQFF. The CDR3, as DNA: TGCGCCAGCAGCCAGGGGGACAGGGGCAGAAATGAGCAGTTCTTC.

The chain is built from TRBV27 and TRBJ2-7; 9 bases match TRBD2. The CDR3 has 15 amino acids. Germline V gene sequence: CDR1 MNHEY, CDR2 SMNVEV (reference sequence). V shed 2 bases, J shed 5 bases, and the junction held 7 bases outside the gene matches. CDR3 DNA: TGTGCCAGCAGTTTAGGAGCGGGGGGCAGGGACGAGCAGTACTTC. This gives the protein CASSLGAGGRDEQYF.

The CDR3 DNA reads TGTGCCTGGAGTGCTTGGTTAGCGTCGGAGACCCAGTACTTC. Protein product: CAWSAWLASETQYF. The chain links TRBV30 to TRBJ2-5; perhaps TRBD2 as D (5 bases). Trimming cost V 1 base and J 5 bases, with 14 bases left between them. Germline-derived CDR1 and CDR2 are GTSNPN and SVGIG (reference sequence). The CDR3 has 14 residues.

This clone was recorded once. The rearrangement links TRBV1 to TRBJ2-5; the listed D gene, TRBD2, was not tested against the DNA. TRBV1 is a recognized pseudogene. This CDR3 has 17 residues. CDR3 nucleotides: TGCACCAGCAGCCAAGGATTAGTAGCGGGTGGGAAAGAGACCCAGTACTTC. This translates into CTSSQGLVAGGKETQYF.